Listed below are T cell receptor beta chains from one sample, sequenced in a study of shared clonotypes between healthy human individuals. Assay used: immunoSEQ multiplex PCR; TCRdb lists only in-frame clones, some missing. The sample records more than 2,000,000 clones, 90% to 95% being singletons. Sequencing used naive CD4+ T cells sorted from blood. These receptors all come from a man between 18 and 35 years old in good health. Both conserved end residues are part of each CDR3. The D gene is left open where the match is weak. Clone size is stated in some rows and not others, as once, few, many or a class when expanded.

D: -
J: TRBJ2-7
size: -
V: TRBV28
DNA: TGTGCCACCTGGACAGACCAGAATCCAGGCGGGTCTTACGAGCAGTACTTC
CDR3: CATWTDQNPGGSYEQYF

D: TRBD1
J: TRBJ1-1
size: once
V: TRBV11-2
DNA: TGTGCCAGCAGCTTACGTGCAGGGGGCTATCTGAACACTGAAGCTTTCTTT
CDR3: CASSLRAGGYLNTEAFF

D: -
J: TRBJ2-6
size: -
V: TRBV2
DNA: TGTGCCAGCAGTGAGCGAACAATCGACCTCTCTGGGGCCAACGTCCTGACTTTC
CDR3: CASSERTIDLSGANVLTF

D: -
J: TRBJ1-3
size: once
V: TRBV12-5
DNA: TGTGCTAGTACTAAATGGGGAAGCTCTGGAAACACCATATATTTT
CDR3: CASTKWGSSGNTIYF

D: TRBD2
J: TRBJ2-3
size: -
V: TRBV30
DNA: TGTGCCCCCCAAAGGGGACTAGCGGGAGCCCCAGATACGCAGTATTTT
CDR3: CAPQRGLAGAPDTQYF

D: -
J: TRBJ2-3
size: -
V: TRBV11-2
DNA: TGTGCCAGCAGCTCGGACGGGACTAGCACAGATACGCAGTATTTT
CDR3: CASSSDGTSTDTQYF

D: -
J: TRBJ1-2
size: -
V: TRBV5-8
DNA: TGTGCCAGCAGCTTAAGAGGACAAGGCTACACCTTC
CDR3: CASSLRGQGYTF

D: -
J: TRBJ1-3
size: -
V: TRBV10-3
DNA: TGTGCCTCCCTCGTGACGGAGGCTGGAAACACCATATATTTT
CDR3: CASLVTEAGNTIYF

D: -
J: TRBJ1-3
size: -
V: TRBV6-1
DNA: TGTGCCAGCAGTGAAGGGCGAAGGAACACCATATATTTT
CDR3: CASSEGRRNTIYF

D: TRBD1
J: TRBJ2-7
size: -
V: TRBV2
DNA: TGTGCCAGCAGATCCGGGACAGGGAAAGAACAGTACTTC
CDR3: CASRSGTGKEQYF

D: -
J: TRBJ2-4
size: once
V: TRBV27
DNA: TGTGCCAGCAGTCCGGGTGTGAAAAACATTCAGTACTTC
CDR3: CASSPGVKNIQYF

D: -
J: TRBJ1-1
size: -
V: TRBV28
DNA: TGTGCCAGCAGCCCCGGGACTCTAGGTGACACTGAAGCTTTCTTT
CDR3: CASSPGTLGDTEAFF

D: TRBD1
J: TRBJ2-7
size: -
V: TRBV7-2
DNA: TGTGCCAGCAGCCCAGGACAGGGGACCTACGAGCAGTACTTC
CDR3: CASSPGQGTYEQYF

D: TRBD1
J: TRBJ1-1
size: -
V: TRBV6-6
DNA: TGTGCCAGCAAAAACGGACAGGCGGGCACTGAAGCTTTCTTT
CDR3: CASKNGQAGTEAFF

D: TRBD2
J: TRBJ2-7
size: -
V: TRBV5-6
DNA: TGTGCCAGCAGGGCTAGCGGGGCCTACGAGCAGTACTTC
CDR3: CASRASGAYEQYF

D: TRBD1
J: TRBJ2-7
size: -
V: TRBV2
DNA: TGTGCCAGCACTCCGACAGGGGGGAGCAACGAGCAGTACTTC
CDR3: CASTPTGGSNEQYF

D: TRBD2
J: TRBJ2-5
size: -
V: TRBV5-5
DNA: TGTGCCAGCAGCCGGGGGGACTCGTCAGCGGAGACCCAGTACTTC
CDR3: CASSRGDSSAETQYF

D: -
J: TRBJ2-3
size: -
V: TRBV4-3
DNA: TGCGCCAGCAGCCCCTGGGGAACTAGCACAGATACGCAGTATTTT
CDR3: CASSPWGTSTDTQYF

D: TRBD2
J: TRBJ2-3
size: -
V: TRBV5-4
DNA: TGTGCCTACCGACGGGGGGGAGTGGCAGATACGCAGTATTTT
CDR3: CAYRRGGVADTQYF

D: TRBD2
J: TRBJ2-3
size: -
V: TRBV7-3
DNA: TGTGCCAGCAGCAGGTTTGGGACTAGCGGGGGACGAAGCACAGATACGCAGTATTTT
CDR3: CASSRFGTSGGRSTDTQYF

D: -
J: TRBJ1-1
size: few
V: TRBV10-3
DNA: TGTGCCATCAGTGAGGATCCGTTTTCTGAAGCTTTCTTT
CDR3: CAISEDPFSEAFF

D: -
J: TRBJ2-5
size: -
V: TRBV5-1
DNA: TGCGCCAGCAGCTTGATAGGCGCAGGTCAAGAGACCCAGTACTTC
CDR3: CASSLIGAGQETQYF

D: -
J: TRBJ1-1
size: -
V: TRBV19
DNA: TGTGCCAGTAGTATAGGCAGGGTGAATACTGAAGCTTTCTTT
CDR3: CASSIGRVNTEAFF

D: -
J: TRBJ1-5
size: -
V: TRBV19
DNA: TGTGCCATAAGCACTGGGGGGCTCGGCAATCAGCCCCAGCATTTT
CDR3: CAISTGGLGNQPQHF

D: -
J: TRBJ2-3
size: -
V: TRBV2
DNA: TGTGCCAGCAATTTTCAGAGCACAGATACGCAGTATTTT
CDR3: CASNFQSTDTQYF

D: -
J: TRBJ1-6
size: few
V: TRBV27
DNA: TGTGCCAGCAGTCGGTTTAGTGCGGATTCACCCCTCCACTTT
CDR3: CASSRFSADSPLHF

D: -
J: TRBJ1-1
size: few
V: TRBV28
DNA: TGTGCCAGCAGGGGGAACACTGAAGCTTTCTTT
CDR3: CASRGNTEAFF

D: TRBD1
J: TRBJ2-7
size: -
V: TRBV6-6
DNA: TGTGCCAGCAGTTTGTACGTGACAGGGCCGGCCTACGAGCAGTACTTC
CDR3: CASSLYVTGPAYEQYF

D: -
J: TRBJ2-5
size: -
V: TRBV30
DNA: TGTGCCTGGAGTCCCAGACAAGAGACCCAGTACTTC
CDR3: CAWSPRQETQYF